This is a list of T cell receptor beta chains from one sample in a study of shared clonotypes between healthy human individuals. Using immunoSEQ multiplex PCR, the repertoire was profiled, and TCRdb retains in-frame clones only, with some absent. The sample lists about 450,000 clones; approximately 79% were seen once. Sequenced sample: PBMCs. The receptors were gathered from a woman in her thirties or forties in good health. Some clones in this sample may be carry-over from other donors' samples. The CDR3 runs from the conserved cysteine through the conserved F or W. A D gene is named only where the DNA matches it firmly. For some rows the clone size is stated as once, few or many, or as a class when expanded; others skip it.

NA	TRBV7-2	13	NA	TRBJ2-3	CASSFTRGDTQYF	TGTGCCAGCAGCTTTACCCGGGGAGATACGCAGTATTTT
many	TRBV7-9	15	NA	TRBJ2-3	CASSPRDIRTDTQYF	TGTGCCAGCAGCCCCCGGGACATTCGCACAGATACGCAGTATTTT
NA	TRBV19	15	NA	TRBJ1-2	CASSILAQNPRGYTF	TGTGCCAGTAGTATTCTTGCCCAGAACCCTCGGGGCTACACCTTC
NA	TRBV28	15	TRBD1	TRBJ1-3	CASSLSGGDGNTIYF	TGTGCCAGCAGTTTATCAGGGGGAGACGGAAACACCATATATTTT
NA	TRBV18	14	NA	TRBJ1-1	CASSPTGSEAEAFF	TGTGCCAGCTCACCAACAGGCTCAGAGGCTGAAGCTTTCTTT
few	TRBV30	13	TRBD2	TRBJ2-1	CAWSGLAGGEQFF	TGTGCCTGGAGTGGACTAGCGGGAGGCGAGCAGTTCTTC
NA	TRBV11-3	14	NA	TRBJ2-1	CASSLLESGNEQFF	TGTGCCAGCAGCTTACTAGAGTCGGGCAATGAGCAGTTCTTC
once	TRBV19	15	NA	TRBJ1-5	CASSSGAYSNQPQHF	TGTGCCAGTAGTAGCGGGGCCTATAGCAATCAGCCCCAGCATTTT
NA	TRBV13	13	NA	TRBJ2-7	CASSPGGRYEQYF	TGTGCCAGCAGCCCAGGAGGCCGATACGAGCAGTACTTC
few	TRBV5-1	16	NA	TRBJ2-7	CASSVGTFGIPYEQYF	TGCGCCAGCAGCGTCGGGACATTCGGAATCCCCTACGAGCAGTACTTC
few	TRBV5-1	13	NA	TRBJ1-1	CASGRGQNTEAFF	TGCGCCAGCGGACGGGGACAAAACACTGAAGCTTTCTTT
NA	TRBV2	15	NA	TRBJ2-3	CASGFGGVSTDTQYF	TGTGCCAGCGGGTTTGGAGGGGTCAGCACAGATACGCAGTATTTT
NA	TRBV14	13	NA	TRBJ1-2	CASSQAKAGGYTF	TGTGCCAGCAGCCAAGCCAAGGCGGGCGGCTACACCTTC
NA	TRBV28	15	NA	TRBJ1-1	CASSPPTGLNTEAFF	TGTGCCAGCAGTCCGCCGACAGGCCTGAACACTGAAGCTTTCTTT